The rows below give T cell receptor beta chains drawn from one sample of a study of T cell changes during pregnancy in multiple sclerosis. Here immunoSEQ multiplex PCR was the method, and the copy in TCRdb shows in-frame clones only, minus some. Among some 50,000 clones listed, roughly 88% were seen once. The specimen comprised peripheral blood, sampled in the first trimester of pregnancy. Receptors originate from a female donor in good health, enrolled as a control in a pregnancy study. The CDR3 runs from the conserved cysteine through the conserved F or W. A D gene is named only where the DNA matches it firmly. A row's size may be missing; if present it is once, few, many or a size class.

d_gene	len	v_gene	abundance	j_gene	CDR3aa	CDR3nt
.	16	TRBV5-1	.	TRBJ2-6	CASSIGHQIVEVVLTF	TGCGCCAGCAGCATAGGACACCAAATCGTCGAGGTCGTCCTGACTTTC
.	12	TRBV9	.	TRBJ2-3	CASSGGWDTQYF	TGTGCCAGCAGCGGCGGGTGGGATACGCAGTATTTT
TRBD2	15	TRBV5-8	.	TRBJ2-5	CASSAPGLHTATQYF	TGTGCCAGCAGCGCTCCGGGACTACATACGGCGACCCAGTACTTC
TRBD2	16	TRBV9	.	TRBJ2-1	CASSTPGTSANNEQFF	TGTGCCAGCAGCACGCCCGGGACTAGCGCGAACAATGAGCAGTTCTTC
TRBD1	15	TRBV10-3	.	TRBJ2-7	CAISESTGQGGEQYF	TGTGCCATCAGTGAGTCGACTGGACAGGGGGGCGAGCAGTACTTC
.	15	TRBV9	.	TRBJ2-1	CASSVQGGGPNEQFF	TGTGCCAGCAGCGTACAGGGCGGGGGCCCCAATGAGCAGTTCTTC
TRBD1	14	TRBV7-2	.	TRBJ1-1	CASSLARQGFTTFF	TGTGCCAGCAGCTTAGCACGACAGGGGTTTACGACTTTCTTT
TRBD2	15	TRBV14	.	TRBJ2-1	CASSPIAGGYNEQFF	TGTGCCAGCAGCCCGATAGCGGGAGGTTACAATGAGCAGTTCTTC
TRBD2	19	TRBV4-1	.	TRBJ2-1	CASSQDPRGGLAGGNEQFF	TGCGCCAGCAGCCAAGATCCCAGGGGGGGACTAGCGGGAGGGAATGAGCAGTTCTTC
.	13	TRBV6-5	.	TRBJ1-5	CASNAGNNQPQHF	TGTGCCAGCAATGCAGGCAACAATCAGCCCCAGCATTTT
TRBD2	18	TRBV10-3	.	TRBJ2-3	CAISETTSSGAFTDTQYF	TGTGCCATCAGTGAGACCACCTCCAGCGGGGCCTTCACAGATACGCAGTATTTT
.	14	TRBV9	.	TRBJ2-1	CASSATRNYNEQFF	TGTGCCAGCAGCGCTACTAGGAACTACAATGAGCAGTTCTTC
.	15	TRBV19	.	TRBJ1-1	CASSIVFSGNTEAFF	TGTGCCAGTAGTATAGTCTTCTCGGGGAACACTGAAGCTTTCTTT
.	12	TRBV6-1	.	TRBJ1-2	CASNPGGYGYTF	TGTGCCAGCAATCCCGGGGGCTATGGCTACACCTTC
TRBD1	19	TRBV14	.	TRBJ1-1	CASSQTTWTGREMRTEAFF	TGTGCCAGCAGCCAAACAACGTGGACAGGGCGTGAAATGAGGACTGAAGCTTTCTTT
.	12	TRBV7-9	.	TRBJ2-1	CASSFYQGEQFF	TGTGCCAGCAGTTTTTACCAGGGCGAGCAGTTCTTC
TRBD2	14	TRBV2	.	TRBJ2-1	CASSIREGYNEQFF	TGTGCCAGCAGTATCCGGGAGGGCTACAATGAGCAGTTCTTC
.	13	TRBV6-1	once	TRBJ2-7	CASSEASRYEQYF	TGTGCCAGCAGTGAAGCGAGCCGCTACGAGCAGTACTTC
.	15	TRBV4-1	.	TRBJ2-3	CASSLNQGSPDTQYF	TGCGCCAGCAGCCTTAACCAGGGGAGCCCAGATACGCAGTATTTT
.	15	TRBV11-2	.	TRBJ2-1	CASSPQRAPYNEQFF	TGTGCCAGCAGCCCCCAGCGGGCACCTTACAATGAGCAGTTCTTC
TRBD2	13	TRBV7-3	once	TRBJ2-7	CASSLAGGYEQYF	TGTGCCAGCAGTCTAGCGGGAGGGTACGAGCAGTACTTC
TRBD2	13	TRBV5-1	.	TRBJ2-1	CASSPTSAWEQFF	TGCGCCAGCAGCCCGACTAGCGCTTGGGAGCAGTTCTTC
TRBD1	16	TRBV18	.	TRBJ1-4	CASSPQKQGAGEKLFF	TGTGCCAGCTCACCGCAAAAACAGGGGGCGGGTGAAAAACTGTTTTTT
TRBD1	15	TRBV7-8	.	TRBJ1-2	CASSPGQGVGGGYTF	TGTGCCAGCAGCCCCGGACAGGGGGTAGGTGGTGGCTACACCTTC
.	14	TRBV28	.	TRBJ1-4	CASLAGGGKEKLFF	TGTGCCAGCTTGGCGGGGGGAGGGAAGGAAAAACTGTTTTTT
.	13	TRBV28	.	TRBJ2-7	CASRETASYEQYF	TGTGCCAGCAGAGAGACAGCCTCCTACGAGCAGTACTTC
TRBD1	16	TRBV7-7	.	TRBJ2-5	CASSRLGQGDQETQYF	TGTGCTAGCAGCCGACTCGGACAGGGGGACCAAGAGACCCAGTACTTC
.	16	TRBV6-6	.	TRBJ1-5	CASNAYRGREDQPQHF	TGTGCCAGCAACGCCTATCGGGGGAGGGAGGATCAGCCCCAGCATTTT
.	20	TRBV21-1	once	TRBJ2-7	CASSRQGAPHPTPLTYEQYF	TGTGCCAGCAGCAGACAGGGGGCTCCTCATCCTACCCCATTAACCTACGAGCAGTACTTC
.	14	TRBV28	once	TRBJ1-1	CASSLGGQGTEAFF	TGTGCCAGCAGTTTGGGGGGGCAAGGCACTGAAGCTTTCTTT
.	12	TRBV7-8	.	TRBJ2-7	CASSLNSHEQYF	TGTGCCAGCAGCTTAAACAGCCACGAGCAGTACTTC
TRBD2	17	TRBV9	.	TRBJ2-1	CASSVAAGGASYNEQFF	TGTGCCAGCAGCGTAGCCGCGGGGGGGGCATCCTACAATGAGCAGTTCTTC
TRBD1	13	TRBV6-5	.	TRBJ2-5	CASTDRGTETQYF	TGTGCCAGCACCGACAGGGGTACGGAGACCCAGTACTTC
.	14	TRBV6-1	.	TRBJ2-7	CASSEVGGRYEQYF	TGTGCCAGCAGTGAAGTGGGAGGACGCTACGAGCAGTACTTC
.	13	TRBV6-5	.	TRBJ2-7	CASSPGGLNEQYF	TGTGCCAGCAGCCCAGGGGGGTTGAACGAGCAGTACTTC
.	15	TRBV19	.	TRBJ2-6	CASSVADTGANVLTF	TGTGCCAGTAGTGTTGCGGACACTGGGGCCAACGTCCTGACTTTC
TRBD2	14	TRBV19	.	TRBJ2-7	CASSMGREGYEQYF	TGTGCCAGTAGTATGGGCAGGGAGGGGTACGAGCAGTACTTC
TRBD2	17	TRBV4-3	.	TRBJ2-7	CASSHHLAGTSPIEQYF	TGCGCCAGCAGCCATCACCTAGCGGGGACCAGTCCCATCGAGCAGTACTTC
TRBD2	15	TRBV7-3	.	TRBJ2-1	CASSLIAGLLNEQFF	TGTGCCAGCAGCTTAATAGCGGGATTATTGAATGAGCAGTTCTTC
.	15	TRBV5-1	once	TRBJ2-3	CASSLGAGATDTQYF	TGCGCCAGCAGCTTGGGTGCGGGGGCCACAGATACGCAGTATTTT
.	14	TRBV5-1	once	TRBJ1-3	CASSLYQGGNTIYF	TGCGCCAGCAGCTTGTATCAGGGTGGAAACACCATATATTTT
.	12	TRBV28	.	TRBJ1-1	CASSRGNTEAFF	TGTGCCAGCAGTAGAGGGAACACTGAAGCTTTCTTT
TRBD2	23	TRBV27	.	TRBJ2-1	CASSLSAGGLVGSIHLSYNEQFF	TGTGCCAGCAGTTTATCAGCGGGGGGGCTAGTCGGGTCGATCCATCTCTCCTACAATGAGCAGTTCTTC
TRBD2	15	TRBV4-3	.	TRBJ2-7	CASSQEGLAGAQQYF	TGCGCCAGCAGCCAAGAGGGACTAGCGGGAGCCCAGCAGTACTTC
.	14	TRBV28	few	TRBJ2-2	CASSHRVLGGELFF	TGTGCCAGCAGTCACAGGGTACTGGGCGGGGAGCTGTTTTTT
TRBD1	15	TRBV2	.	TRBJ2-5	CASSGRNRGEETQYF	TGTGCCAGCAGTGGCCGGAACAGGGGGGAAGAGACCCAGTACTTC
TRBD1	13	TRBV6-6	once	TRBJ2-7	CASSWGDRGEQYF	TGTGCCAGCAGTTGGGGGGACAGGGGGGAGCAGTACTTC
TRBD2	16	TRBV4-1	.	TRBJ2-3	CASSQSATSGKDTQYF	TGCGCCAGCAGCCAATCCGCGACTAGCGGAAAAGATACGCAGTATTTT
.	14	TRBV18	once	TRBJ2-5	CASSPDSNGETQYF	TGTGCCAGCTCACCCGACTCGAACGGCGAGACCCAGTACTTC
.	13	TRBV4-1	once	TRBJ2-3	CASSQDRTPGQYF	TGCGCCAGCAGCCAAGATAGGACTCCCGGACAGTATTTT
TRBD1	16	TRBV7-9	.	TRBJ2-5	CASSELVQGPQETQYF	TGTGCCAGCAGCGAACTCGTACAGGGGCCCCAAGAGACCCAGTACTTC
.	15	TRBV29-1	.	TRBJ2-3	CSVAKGISSTDTQYF	TGCAGCGTTGCGAAGGGGATCTCTAGCACAGATACGCAGTATTTT
.	15	TRBV5-1	.	TRBJ2-7	CASSLGGARAYEQYF	TGCGCCAGCAGCTTGGGTGGGGCCCGCGCCTACGAGCAGTACTTC
TRBD1	11	TRBV2	once	TRBJ1-4	CATVTGRKLFF	TGTGCCACCGTGACAGGGAGGAAACTGTTTTTT
TRBD1	16	TRBV4-1	.	TRBJ2-2	CASSLTRDRVYGELFF	TGCGCCAGCAGCCTCACCCGGGACAGGGTATACGGGGAGCTGTTTTTT